This TCR beta chain was recovered during a study of cytomegalovirus exposure and HLA in healthy donors. The germline V gene has CDR1 MDHEN and CDR2 SYDVKM. CDR3 size: 14 residues. Deletions cut 8 bases from V and 0 bases from J, with 14 bases between. The study, taken as a whole, reports: The dataset shows that most TCR sequences were rare, while some public TCRs occurred in many donors.

On this clone: Its specificity is unknown.

Using immunoSEQ multiplex PCR, the repertoire was profiled, and TCRdb retains in-frame clones only, with some absent. The sample holds 160,000 or so clones, approximately 81% seen once. The sequence came from a young man in good health and CMV-seropositive. Sequenced input: PBMCs. V is TRBV28 and J is TRBJ2-7; no reliable D call. CDR3 in amino acids: CASESPTSSYEQYF. CDR3 sequence (DNA): TGTGCCAGCGAATCCCCCACAAGCTCCTACGAGCAGTACTTC.